This is a list of T cell receptor beta chains from one sample in a study of T cells after yellow fever vaccination. TCRdb passed the 5' RACE reads through MiXCR, listing each CDR3 protein once. Here the sample spans hundreds of thousands of distinct CDR3 sequences, roughly 8.7% being singletons. The specimen was PBMCs, collected on the day of the first yellow fever vaccination. The receptors come from a man aged 18 to 29 who received the YFV17D yellow fever vaccine. Both conserved end residues are part of each CDR3. The order of the fields is J gene, V gene, CDR3 protein.

TRBJ2-2,TRBV20-1,CSARGNTRSNTGELFF
TRBJ1-2,TRBV7-9,CASSFADRVANYGYTF
TRBJ2-5,TRBV7-2,CASSLVWRGGRETQYF
TRBJ2-1,TRBV6-5,CASSYSTGGFSYNEQFF
TRBJ1-2,TRBV4-1,CASSQEVGGALYGYTF
TRBJ1-5,TRBV5-1,CASSLDTGNQPQHF
TRBJ2-3,TRBV5-6,CASTVDSTDTQYF
TRBJ1-5,TRBV19,CASLGQLNQPQHF
TRBJ2-1,TRBV5-1,CASSSGGPNNEQFF
TRBJ1-1,TRBV19,CASPRPGQGAFFTEAFF
TRBJ1-5,TRBV5-1,CASAWDSNQPQHF
TRBJ2-3,TRBV4-2,CASSQAGLAGGASTDTQYF
TRBJ1-2,TRBV7-2,CASSLGVGFYGYTF
TRBJ2-1,TRBV5-4,CASSLDFGGDEQFF
TRBJ2-1,TRBV29-1,CSVEEEGFF
TRBJ2-3,TRBV6-2/TRBV6-3,CASSYGGSADTQYF
TRBJ2-1,TRBV5-1,CASSLWRGADNEQFF
TRBJ2-3,TRBV10-1,CASSVRAGGRDTQYF
TRBJ1-6,TRBV2,CASSGQGSSPLHF
TRBJ1-1,TRBV5-5,CASSFTGGWNTEAFF
TRBJ1-6,TRBV11-2,CASSLRAVEYSPLHF
TRBJ2-5,TRBV5-4,CASSLELGQKETQYF
TRBJ2-3,TRBV7-8,CASSRSGTGTDTQYF
TRBJ2-2,TRBV5-6,CASSFNIWGTGELFF
TRBJ2-3,TRBV5-1,CASSLVGQTVADTQYF
TRBJ1-4,TRBV4-3,CASSQVFVGASGKLFF
TRBJ1-6,TRBV4-3,CASSPVAGGISPLHF
TRBJ1-1,TRBV3-1,CASSQGGLGYTEAFF
TRBJ2-3,TRBV6-1,CASSRGPGAEDTQYF
TRBJ2-3,TRBV4-3,CASSRGTSGADTQYF
TRBJ2-1,TRBV18,CASSPGQSNEQFF
TRBJ1-3,TRBV2,CASQTANLGNTIYF
TRBJ2-3,TRBV6-2/TRBV6-3,CASSAFGAVPTDTQYF
TRBJ2-7,TRBV5-5,CASSSRDEQYF
TRBJ2-3,TRBV29-1,CSVVVRGGGDTQYF
TRBJ2-3,TRBV12-3/TRBV12-4,CASMTLQNRDTQYF
TRBJ1-1,TRBV29-1,CSVELGENTEAFF
TRBJ2-5,TRBV11-1,CASSHRTGYQETQYF